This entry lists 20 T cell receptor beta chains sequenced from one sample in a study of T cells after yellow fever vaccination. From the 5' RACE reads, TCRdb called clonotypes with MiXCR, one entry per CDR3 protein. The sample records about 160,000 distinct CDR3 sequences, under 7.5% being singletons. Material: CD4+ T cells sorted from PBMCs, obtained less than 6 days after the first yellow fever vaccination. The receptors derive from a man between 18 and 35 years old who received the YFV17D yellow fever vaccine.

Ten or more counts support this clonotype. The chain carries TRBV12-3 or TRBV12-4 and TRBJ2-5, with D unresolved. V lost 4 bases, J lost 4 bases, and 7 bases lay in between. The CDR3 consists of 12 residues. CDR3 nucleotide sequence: TGTGCCAGCAGTTCCTTGGCAGAGACCCAGTACTTC. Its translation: CASSSLAETQYF.

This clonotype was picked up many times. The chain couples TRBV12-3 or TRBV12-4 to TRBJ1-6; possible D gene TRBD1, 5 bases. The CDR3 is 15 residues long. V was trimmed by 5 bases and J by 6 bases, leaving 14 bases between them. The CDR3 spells CASSAGRLTNSPLHF. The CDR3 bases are TGTGCCAGCAGTGCGGGGCGTCTTACTAATTCACCCCTCCACTTT.

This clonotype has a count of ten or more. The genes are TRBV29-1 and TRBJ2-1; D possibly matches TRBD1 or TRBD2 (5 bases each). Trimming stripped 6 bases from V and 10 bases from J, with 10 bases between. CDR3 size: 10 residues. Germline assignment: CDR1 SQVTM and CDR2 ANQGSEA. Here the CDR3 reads CSVRWGEQFF. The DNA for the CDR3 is TGCAGCGTCAGGTGGGGGGAGCAGTTCTTC.

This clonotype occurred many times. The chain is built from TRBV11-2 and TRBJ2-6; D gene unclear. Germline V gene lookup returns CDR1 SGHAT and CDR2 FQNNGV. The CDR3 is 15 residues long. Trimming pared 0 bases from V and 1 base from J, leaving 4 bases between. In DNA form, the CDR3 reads TGTGCCAGCAGCTTAGAGGCGTCTGGGGCCAACGTCCTGACTTTC. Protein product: CASSLEASGANVLTF.

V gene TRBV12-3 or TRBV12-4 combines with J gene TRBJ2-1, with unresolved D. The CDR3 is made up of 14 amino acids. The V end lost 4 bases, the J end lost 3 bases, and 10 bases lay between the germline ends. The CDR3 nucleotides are TGTGCCAGCAGTTCTTACGCAAGCTACAATGAGCAGTTCTTC. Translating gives CASSSYASYNEQFF.

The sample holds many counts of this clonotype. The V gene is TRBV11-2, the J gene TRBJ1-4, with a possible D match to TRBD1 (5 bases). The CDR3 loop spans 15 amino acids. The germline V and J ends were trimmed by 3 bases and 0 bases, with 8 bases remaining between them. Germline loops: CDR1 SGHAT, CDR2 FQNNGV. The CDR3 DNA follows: TGTGCCAGCAGCTTGAGGGGTGCAACTAATGAAAAACTGTTTTTT. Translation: CASSLRGATNEKLFF.

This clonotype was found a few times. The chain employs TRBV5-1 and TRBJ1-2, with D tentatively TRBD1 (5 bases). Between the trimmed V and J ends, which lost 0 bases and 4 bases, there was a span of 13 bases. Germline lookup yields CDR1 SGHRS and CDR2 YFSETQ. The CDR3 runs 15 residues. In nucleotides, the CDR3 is TGCGCCAGCAGCTTGGTTTCGGGGACTCCCTATGGCTACACCTTC. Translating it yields CASSLVSGTPYGYTF.

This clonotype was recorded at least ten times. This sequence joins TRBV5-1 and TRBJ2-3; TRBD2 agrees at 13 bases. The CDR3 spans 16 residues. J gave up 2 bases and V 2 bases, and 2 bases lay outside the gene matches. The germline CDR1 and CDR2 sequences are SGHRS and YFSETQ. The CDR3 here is CASSLGLAGDTDTQYF. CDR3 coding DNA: TGCGCCAGCAGCTTAGGACTAGCGGGGGACACAGATACGCAGTATTTT.

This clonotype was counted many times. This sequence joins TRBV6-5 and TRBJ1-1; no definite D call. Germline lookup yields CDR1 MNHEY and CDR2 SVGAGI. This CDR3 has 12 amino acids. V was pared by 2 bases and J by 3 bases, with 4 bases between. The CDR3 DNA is TGTGCCAGCAGTTACGGGGACACTGAAGCTTTCTTT. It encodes CASSYGDTEAFF.

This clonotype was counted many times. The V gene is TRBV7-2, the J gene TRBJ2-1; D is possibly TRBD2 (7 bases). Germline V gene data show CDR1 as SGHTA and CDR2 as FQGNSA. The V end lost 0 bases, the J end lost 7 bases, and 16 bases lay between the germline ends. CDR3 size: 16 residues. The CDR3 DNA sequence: TGTGCCAGCAGCTTAGCGTTGAGGGGGGGAGCAAATGAGCAGTTCTTC. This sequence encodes CASSLALRGGANEQFF. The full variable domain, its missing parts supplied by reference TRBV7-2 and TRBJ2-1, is GAGVSQSPSNKVTEKGKDVELRCDPISGHTALYWYRQSLGQGLEFLIYFQGNSAPDKSGLPSDRFSAERTGGSVSTLTIQRTQQEDSAVYLCASSLALRGGANEQFFGPGTRLTVL.

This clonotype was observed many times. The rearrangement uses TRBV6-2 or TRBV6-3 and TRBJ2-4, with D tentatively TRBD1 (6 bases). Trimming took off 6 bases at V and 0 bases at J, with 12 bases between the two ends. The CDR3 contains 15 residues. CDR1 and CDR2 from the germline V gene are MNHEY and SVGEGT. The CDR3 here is CASRETGLAKNIQYF. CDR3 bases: TGTGCCAGCAGAGAAACAGGGCTAGCCAAAAACATTCAGTACTTC.

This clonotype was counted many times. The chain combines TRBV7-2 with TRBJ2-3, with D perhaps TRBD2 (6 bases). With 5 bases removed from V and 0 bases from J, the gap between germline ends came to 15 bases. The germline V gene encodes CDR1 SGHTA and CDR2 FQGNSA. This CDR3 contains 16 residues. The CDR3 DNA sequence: TGTGCCAGCAGCGAAACTAGCCCGACTAGCACAGATACGCAGTATTTT. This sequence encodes CASSETSPTSTDTQYF.

The CDR3 sequence is CASSQDRGGSGYTF. DNA for the CDR3: TGTGCCAGCAGCCAGGACAGGGGGGGAAGTGGCTACACCTTC. V gene TRBV11-2 combines with J gene TRBJ1-2; 10 bases are shared with TRBD1. CDR3 length: 14 amino acids. V lost 5 bases and J lost 7; bases outside the gene matches: 7. CDR1 SGHAT and CDR2 FQNNGV come from the germline V gene.

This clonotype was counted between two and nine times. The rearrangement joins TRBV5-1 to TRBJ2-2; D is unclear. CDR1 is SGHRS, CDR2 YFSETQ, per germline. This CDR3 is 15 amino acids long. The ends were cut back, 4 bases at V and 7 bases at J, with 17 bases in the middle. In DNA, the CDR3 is TGCGCCAGCAGCGCTAGGACGGGCGAGGACGGGGAGCTGTTTTTT. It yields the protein CASSARTGEDGELFF.

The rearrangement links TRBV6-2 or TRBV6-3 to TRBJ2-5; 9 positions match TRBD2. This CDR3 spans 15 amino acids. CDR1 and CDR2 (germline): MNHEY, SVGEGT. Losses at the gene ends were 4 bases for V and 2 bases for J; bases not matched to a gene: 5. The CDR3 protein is CASSSMTSGQETQYF. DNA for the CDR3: TGTGCCAGCAGTTCTATGACTAGCGGACAAGAGACCCAGTACTTC.

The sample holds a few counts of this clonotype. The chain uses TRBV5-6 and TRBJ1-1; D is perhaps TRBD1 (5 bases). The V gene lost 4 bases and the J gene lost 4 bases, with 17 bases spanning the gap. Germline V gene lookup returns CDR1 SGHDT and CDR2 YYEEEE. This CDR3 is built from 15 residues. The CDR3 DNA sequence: TGTGCCAGCAGCAGGCCCCTGGGGGTAACCACTGAAGCTTTCTTT. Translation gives CASSRPLGVTTEAFF.

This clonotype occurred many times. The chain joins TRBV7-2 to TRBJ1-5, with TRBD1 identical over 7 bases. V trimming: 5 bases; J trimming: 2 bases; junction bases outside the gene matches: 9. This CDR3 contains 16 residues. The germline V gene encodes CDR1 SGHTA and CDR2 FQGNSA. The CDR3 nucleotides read TGTGCCAGCAGCCCCAAGACAGGGCGTCGCAATCAGCCCCAGCATTTT. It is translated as CASSPKTGRRNQPQHF.

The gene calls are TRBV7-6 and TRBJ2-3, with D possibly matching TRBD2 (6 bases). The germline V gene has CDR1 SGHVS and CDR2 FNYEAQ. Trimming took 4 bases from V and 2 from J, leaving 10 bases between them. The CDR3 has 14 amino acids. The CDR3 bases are TGTGCCAGCAGCTCAACTAGCCACACAGATACGCAGTATTTT. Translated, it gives CASSSTSHTDTQYF.

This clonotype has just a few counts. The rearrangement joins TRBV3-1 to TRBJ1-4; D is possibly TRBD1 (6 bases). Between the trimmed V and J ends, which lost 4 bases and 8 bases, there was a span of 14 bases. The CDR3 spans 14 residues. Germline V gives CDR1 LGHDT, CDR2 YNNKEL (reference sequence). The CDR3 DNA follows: TGTGCCAGCAGCCCCCACAGGGAAGGCGAAAAACTGTTTTTT. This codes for CASSPHREGEKLFF.

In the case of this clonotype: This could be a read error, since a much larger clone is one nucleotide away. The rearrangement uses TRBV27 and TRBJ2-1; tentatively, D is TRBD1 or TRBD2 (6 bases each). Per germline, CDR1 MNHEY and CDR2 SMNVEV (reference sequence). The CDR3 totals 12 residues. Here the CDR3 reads CAGSGVGGKQFF. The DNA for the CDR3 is TGTGCCGGCAGTGGCGTGGGGGGCAAGCAGTTCTTC.